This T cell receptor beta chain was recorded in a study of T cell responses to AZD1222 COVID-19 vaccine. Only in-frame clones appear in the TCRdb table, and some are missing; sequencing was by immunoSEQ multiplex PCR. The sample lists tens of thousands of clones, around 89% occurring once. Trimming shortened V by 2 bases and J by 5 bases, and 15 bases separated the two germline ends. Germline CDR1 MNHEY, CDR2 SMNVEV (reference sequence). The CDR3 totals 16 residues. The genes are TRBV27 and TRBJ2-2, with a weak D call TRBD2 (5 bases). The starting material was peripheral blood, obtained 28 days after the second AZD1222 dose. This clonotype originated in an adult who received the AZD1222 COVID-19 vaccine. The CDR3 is CASSLGPSGTTGELFF. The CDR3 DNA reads TGTGCCAGCAGTTTAGGCCCGAGCGGAACGACCGGGGAGCTGTTTTTT.